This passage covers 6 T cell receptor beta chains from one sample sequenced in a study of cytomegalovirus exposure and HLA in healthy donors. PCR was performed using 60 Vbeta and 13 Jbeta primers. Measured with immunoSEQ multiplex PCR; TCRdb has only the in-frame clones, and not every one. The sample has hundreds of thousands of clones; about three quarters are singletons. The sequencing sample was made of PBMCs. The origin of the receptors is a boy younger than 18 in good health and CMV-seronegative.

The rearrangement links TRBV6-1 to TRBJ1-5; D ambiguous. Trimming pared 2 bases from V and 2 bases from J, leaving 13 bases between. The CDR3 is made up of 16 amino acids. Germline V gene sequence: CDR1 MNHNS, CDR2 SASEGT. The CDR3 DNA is TGTGCCAGCAGTGAAAATGTCAGGAACGGCAATCAGCCCCAGCATTTT. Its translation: CASSENVRNGNQPQHF.

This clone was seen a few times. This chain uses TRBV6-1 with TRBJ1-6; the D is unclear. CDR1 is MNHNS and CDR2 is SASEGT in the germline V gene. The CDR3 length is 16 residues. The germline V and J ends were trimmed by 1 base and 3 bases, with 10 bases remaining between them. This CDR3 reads CASSEGLTVYNSPLHF. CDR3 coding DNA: TGTGCCAGCAGTGAAGGCCTAACAGTCTATAATTCACCCCTCCACTTT.

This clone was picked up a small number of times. The CDR3 sequence is CASSLSGSSYEQYF. DNA of the CDR3: TGTGCCAGCAGCTTATCGGGGAGCTCCTACGAGCAGTACTTC. The chain is built from TRBV7-2 and TRBJ2-7; a possible D gene is TRBD2 (5 bases). Germline assignment: CDR1 SGHTA and CDR2 FQGNSA. The CDR3 length is 14 residues. V was clipped by 2 bases and J by 0 bases, with 8 bases between them. The complete variable domain, with remaining parts taken from reference TRBV7-2 and TRBJ2-7, reads GAGVSQSPSNKVTEKGKDVELRCDPISGHTALYWYRQSLGQGLEFLIYFQGNSAPDKSGLPSDRFSAERTGGSVSTLTIQRTQQEDSAVYLCASSLSGSSYEQYFGPGTRLTVT.

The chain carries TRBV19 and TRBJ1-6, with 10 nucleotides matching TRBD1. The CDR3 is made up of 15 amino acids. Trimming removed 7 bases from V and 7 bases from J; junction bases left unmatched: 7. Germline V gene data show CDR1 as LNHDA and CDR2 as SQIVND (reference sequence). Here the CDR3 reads CASKERDRGNSPLHF. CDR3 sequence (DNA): TGTGCCAGTAAGGAGAGGGACAGGGGAAATTCACCCCTCCACTTT.

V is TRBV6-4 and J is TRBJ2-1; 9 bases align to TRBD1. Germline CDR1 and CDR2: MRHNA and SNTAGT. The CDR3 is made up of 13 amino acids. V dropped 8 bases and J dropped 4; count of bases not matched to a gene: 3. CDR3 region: CASGGQGYNEQFF. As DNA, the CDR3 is TGTGCCAGCGGGGGACAGGGATACAATGAGCAGTTCTTC.

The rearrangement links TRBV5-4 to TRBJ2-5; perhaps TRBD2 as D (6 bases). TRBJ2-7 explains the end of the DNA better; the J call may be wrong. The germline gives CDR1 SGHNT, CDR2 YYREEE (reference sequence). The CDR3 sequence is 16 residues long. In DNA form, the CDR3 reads TGTGCCAGCAGCCCGAGTACCGGGGGAATTTCGTACGAGCAGTACTTC. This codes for CASSPSTGGISYEQYF.